The next 20 T cell receptor beta chains were all read from a single sample in a study of a mutant IDH1 vaccine in newly diagnosed glioma. These TCRs' antigens remain unknown. Stated time point: week 5, during vaccination. Vaccinated patients received 300 ug of mutant IDH1 20-mer peptide per dose, with topical imiquimod. Assay: immunoSEQ multiplex PCR; the TCRdb copy retains only in-frame clones and omits some. The sample contains roughly 54,000 clones, 75% to 85% of which appear only once. The source material was PBMCs, sampled from a glioma patient whose treatment included an IDH1 peptide vaccine. All receptors derive from a man aged 30 to 39 with glioma.

The gene calls are TRBV18 and TRBJ2-2, with 8 positions matching TRBD1. Looked up from germline, CDR1 is KGHSH and CDR2 is LQKENI. V dropped 6 bases and J dropped 6; count of bases not matched to a gene: 3. The CDR3 totals 13 residues. The CDR3 sequence: CASSDREAGELFF. The CDR3 bases are TGTGCCAGCTCGGACAGGGAGGCCGGGGAGCTGTTTTTT.

The CDR3 is CASSERPNSYEQYF. For the CDR3, the DNA is TGTGCCAGCAGTGAAAGACCGAACTCCTACGAGCAGTACTTC. This rearrangement joins TRBV6-1 to TRBJ2-7; D remains ambiguous. The germline CDR1 and CDR2 sequences are MNHNS and SASEGT. This CDR3 contains 14 residues. V shed 2 bases and J shed 0 bases, with 8 bases lying between them.

This clone was detected once. This chain links TRBV5-6 with TRBJ2-2, with unresolved D. Trimming took 2 bases from V and 5 from J, leaving 4 bases between them. Germline V gives CDR1 SGHDT, CDR2 YYEEEE. The CDR3 consists of 12 residues. In nucleotides, the CDR3 is TGTGCCAGCAGCTTCAGTACCGGGGAGCTGTTTTTT. The encoded protein is CASSFSTGELFF.

CDR3 coding DNA: TGTGCCAGCAGATCCGCCGTTAGTGGTCCCGGGGAGCTGTTTTTT. Residues: CASRSAVSGPGELFF. This rearrangement joins TRBV7-8 to TRBJ2-2; D remains unclear. In germline, CDR1 is SGHVS, CDR2 FQNEAQ. This CDR3 contains 15 residues. V lost 6 bases and J 6 bases, leaving 17 bases between the germline ends. The full variable domain, with the rest looked up from reference TRBV7-8 and TRBJ2-2, is GAGVSQSPRYKVAKRGQDVALRCDPISGHVSLFWYQQALGQGPEFLTYFQNEAQLDKSGLPSDRFFAERPEGSVSTLKIQRTQQEDSAVYLCASRSAVSGPGELFFGEGSRLTVL.

J is TRBJ1-3 and V is TRBV6-5; 7 bases fit TRBD1. V lost 9 bases to trimming and J lost 1 base; unmatched junction nucleotides: 3. In germline, CDR1 is MNHEY, CDR2 SVGAGI. This CDR3 contains 13 residues. CDR3 sequence: CASRQGSGNTIYF. DNA of the CDR3: TGTGCCAGTCGACAGGGATCTGGAAACACCATATATTTT.

As concerns this clone: An end of the junction differs from the germline gene, which may be a read error. V and J are TRBV18 and TRBJ1-4; maybe TRBD1 (6 bases). The CDR3 runs 14 residues. CDR1 is KGHSH and CDR2 is LQKENI in the germline V gene. This chain's CDR3 is CASSPLTGYEKLFF. Written as DNA, the CDR3 is TGTGCCAGCTCACCCCTAACAGGGTATGAGAAACTGTTTTTT. Based on the CDR3 plus reference TRBV18 and TRBJ1-4, the full variable domain is NAGVMQNPRHLVRRRGQEARLRCSPMKGHSHVYWYRQLPEEGLKFMVYLQKENIIDESGMPKERFSAEFPKEGPSILRIQQVVRGDSAAYFCASSPLTGYEKLFFGSGTQLSVL.

This clone showed up just a few times. The chain links TRBV5-6 to TRBJ1-5, with unresolved D. The V and J ends lost 3 bases and 6 bases respectively, with 16 bases between them. This CDR3 is built from 15 residues. The V gene's germline CDR1 is SGHDT and CDR2 YYEEEE. CDR3 coding DNA: TGTGCCAGCAGCTCGACCGAGAAGTTAGGTCAGCCCCAGCATTTT. Encoded protein: CASSSTEKLGQPQHF.

As concerns this clone: Other DNA sequences in this specimen translate into the identical CDR3. Written as DNA, the CDR3 is TGTGCCAGCAGCTTAGTCGGAGGGCAGGGTTCTTACACTGAAGCTTTCTTT. Translating gives CASSLVGGQGSYTEAFF. The genes are TRBV7-9 and TRBJ1-1, with a weak D call TRBD1 (5 bases). Looked up from germline, CDR1 is SEHNR and CDR2 is FQNEAQ (reference sequence). V was clipped by 1 base and J by 3 bases, with 18 bases between them. This CDR3 contains 17 residues.

The V and J genes are TRBV18 and TRBJ2-2; the D is unclear. The CDR3 is 13 amino acids. In germline, CDR1 is KGHSH, CDR2 LQKENI. Trimming removed 3 bases from V and 6 bases from J, with 8 bases in between. CDR3 DNA: TGTGCCAGCTCACCCACTGGGTCCGGGGAGCTGTTTTTT. It translates to CASSPTGSGELFF.

This chain uses TRBV4-2 with TRBJ2-5, with 11 positions matching TRBD2. V dropped 0 bases and J dropped 7; count of bases not matched to a gene: 10. CDR1 and CDR2 (germline): LGHNA, YNFKEQ. CDR3 length equals 17 residues. The CDR3 reads CASSQETSGGYAGTQYF. The CDR3 region has the DNA TGTGCCAGCAGCCAAGAAACTAGCGGGGGCTACGCTGGGACCCAGTACTTC.

This clone was seen more than once but under ten times. The chain couples TRBV7-9 to TRBJ1-5; D is undetermined. The ends were cut back, 2 bases at V and 8 bases at J, with 16 bases in the middle. This CDR3 is built from 15 residues. Germline loops: CDR1 SEHNR, CDR2 FQNEAQ (reference sequence). The CDR3 sequence: CASSLSSSFFEPQHF. The CDR3 nucleotides read TGTGCCAGCAGCTTATCGAGTTCGTTTTTCGAGCCCCAGCATTTT.

The chain is built from TRBV19 and TRBJ1-2, with no clear D. V lost 5 bases to trimming and J lost 5 bases, with 12 bases between them. The CDR3 loop spans 13 amino acids. From germline, CDR1 is LNHDA and CDR2 SQIVND (reference sequence). The CDR3 coding sequence is TGTGCCAGTAGTGCCCAAGGTGGTTATGGCTACACCTTC. This codes for CASSAQGGYGYTF.

This rearrangement joins TRBV19 to TRBJ1-2; D not resolved. The germline gives CDR1 LNHDA, CDR2 SQIVND (reference sequence). The CDR3 extends over 12 amino acids. Trimming took 8 bases from V and 2 from J, leaving 9 bases between them. CDR3 amino acids: CASGRANYGYTF. The CDR3 region has the DNA TGTGCCAGTGGACGAGCAAACTATGGCTACACCTTC. Drawing the rest from reference TRBV19 and TRBJ1-2, the complete variable domain is DGGITQSPKYLFRKEGQNVTLSCEQNLNHDAMYWYRQDPGQGLRLIYYSQIVNDFQKGDIAEGYSVSREKKESFPLTVTSAQKNPTAFYLCASGRANYGYTFGSGTRLTVV.

This clone was seen only a few times. This sequence joins TRBV28 and TRBJ2-7; D may be TRBD1 or TRBD2 (5 bases each). V gave up 4 bases and J gave up 9 bases, with 16 bases separating them. The CDR3 loop spans 13 amino acids. CDR1 is MDHEN, CDR2 SYDVKM, per germline. The CDR3 loop reads CASSSGPLARQYF. The CDR3 nucleotides are TGTGCCAGCAGTTCGGGACCCCTCGCGAGGCAGTACTTC.

This rearrangement joins TRBV29-1 to TRBJ1-1; 10 positions match TRBD1. Per the germline V gene, CDR1 is SQVTM and CDR2 is ANQGSEA. The CDR3 has 14 amino acids. The J segment lost 4 bases and the V segment lost 7 bases, leaving 9 bases of the junction unmatched. In DNA, the CDR3 is TGCAGCGCCGAAGGGGGACAGGGGACCACTGAAGCTTTCTTT. Its protein is CSAEGGQGTTEAFF. The variable domain in full, with the rest retrieved from reference TRBV29-1 and TRBJ1-1, is SAVISQKPSRDICQRGTSLTIQCQVDSQVTMMFWYRQQPGQSLTLIATANQGSEATYESGFVIDKFPISRPNLTFSTLTVSNMSPEDSSIYLCSAEGGQGTTEAFFGQGTRLTVV.

As concerns this clone: A read error may produce the germline difference seen at one junction end. The chain couples TRBV7-2 to TRBJ1-6; D gene ambiguous. Germline V lookup: CDR1 SGHTA, CDR2 FQGNSA. There are 14 residues in the CDR3. The CDR3 bases are TGTGCCAGCGGCTTGGGGTCCTCCTCCGGGCCCCTCCACTTT. It codes for CASGLGSSSGPLHF.

This clone turned up a few times. J is TRBJ1-6 and V is TRBV5-1; D is unclear. Trimming left V 2 bases short and J 14 bases short, with 20 bases between. The CDR3 has 15 amino acids. The germline CDR1 and CDR2 sequences are SGHRS and YFSETQ. The CDR3 DNA reads as TGCGCCAGCAGCTTAGGTGAGACATCAGGTGCAACCCTCCACTTT. It translates to CASSLGETSGATLHF.

This chain connects TRBV6-1 to TRBJ2-6; 7 bases line up with TRBD1. Trimming cost V 7 bases and J 1 base; bases outside gene matches: 4. The CDR3 consists of 15 residues. Germline V gives CDR1 MNHNS, CDR2 SASEGT. DNA for the CDR3: TGTGCCAGCACCACAGGGGCTTCTGGGGCCAACGTCCTGACTTTC. It yields the protein CASTTGASGANVLTF.

This chain uses TRBV2 with TRBJ1-2; no definite D call. The CDR3 is made up of 17 amino acids. Per the germline V gene, CDR1 is SNHLY and CDR2 is FYNNEI. V lost 2 bases and J lost 4, with 20 bases in between. The CDR3 loop reads CASSERVRTVLAYGYTF. In nucleotides, the CDR3 is TGTGCCAGCAGTGAAAGGGTGCGGACGGTACTGGCCTATGGCTACACCTTC. Based on the CDR3 plus reference TRBV2 and TRBJ1-2, the full variable domain is EPEVTQTPSHQVTQMGQEVILRCVPISNHLYFYWYRQILGQKVEFLVSFYNNEISEKSEIFDDQFSVERPDGSNFTLKIRSTKLEDSAMYFCASSERVRTVLAYGYTFGSGTRLTVV.

The chain is built from TRBV2 and TRBJ2-7; TRBD1 matches at 9 bases. Unmatched junction bases numbered 6, after V lost 6 bases and J lost 6 bases. CDR3 length: 13 residues. CDR1 is SNHLY and CDR2 is FYNNEI in the germline V gene. DNA of the CDR3: TGTGCCAGCAGGACAGGGGGGGACGGCGAGCAGTACTTC. Translating it yields CASRTGGDGEQYF.